This is a list of T cell receptor beta chains from one sample in a study of glioma-infiltrating T cells after dendritic cell vaccination. Sequencing was performed with immunoSEQ multiplex PCR; in TCRdb, only in-frame clones are kept and a portion is missing. Of around 83,000 clones detected, 75% to 90% appear once; the ten largest clones hold around 8%. The sample was blood, taken after dendritic cell vaccination. The receptors were sampled from a human donor with glioblastoma. The conserved cysteine and the conserved F or W are not part of the CDR3 here. Each record gives: CDR3 protein, J gene, D gene, V gene, CDR3 length. The D gene is left open where the match is weak.

ASSLGTGTSYEQY	TRBJ2-7	TRBD1	TRBV7-2	13
SVEGGWEGVWDTQY	TRBJ2-3	TRBD2	TRBV29-1	14
AWSSTGHPTDTQY	TRBJ2-3	-	TRBV30	13
ASSPGMGAYNEQF	TRBJ2-1	-	TRBV5-4	13
ASRGNRDLTNEKLF	TRBJ1-4	-	TRBV2	14
ASSLGAGGFLNEQF	TRBJ2-1	TRBD2	TRBV5-1	14
ASSLLANSYEQY	TRBJ2-7	TRBD2	TRBV5-1	12
ASSKLAGRQETQY	TRBJ2-5	TRBD2	TRBV5-4	13
ASSYNGPYEQY	TRBJ2-7	-	TRBV6-5	11
SAPRAF	TRBJ1-1	-	TRBV20-1	6
ASSVQGSSTEAF	TRBJ1-1	-	TRBV9	12
ASSGNRETYEQY	TRBJ2-7	-	TRBV28	12
ASSTTTGVIRDTQY	TRBJ2-3	TRBD1	TRBV6-6	14
ASSFLRGSLAGEQY	TRBJ2-7	TRBD2	TRBV7-9	14
ASSQGPQAGYEQY	TRBJ2-7	-	TRBV4-2	13
ASSLLDRNIQETQY	TRBJ2-5	TRBD1	TRBV5-6	14
ASSSQGAPGETQY	TRBJ2-5	TRBD1	TRBV6-5	13